The text below deals with one TCR beta chain. This specimen belongs to a study of blood T cell repertoires in COVID-19. The CDR3 loop spans 15 amino acids. The V gene's germline CDR1 is KGHSH and CDR2 LQKENI. With V trimmed by 3 bases and J by 2 bases, 5 bases remained unmatched. TCRdb's copy holds only in-frame clones and misses some; the assay was immunoSEQ multiplex PCR. The table records about 130,000 clones, roughly 80% of them present only once. This rearrangement joins TRBV18 to TRBJ2-7; the match to TRBD1 covers 9 bases. The sequence was obtained from a man between 60 and 75 years old who had recovered from COVID-19. Source material: peripheral blood. DNA for the CDR3: TGTGCCAGCTCACCCGACGGGACAGGGACCTACGAGCAGTACTTC. The encoded protein is CASSPDGTGTYEQYF.